In this sample, the clone carrying this T cell receptor beta chain turned up a few times. No antigen is known for it. TCRdb independently ran MiXCR on the 5' RACE reads; one entry per CDR3 protein. The data show 670,000 or so distinct CDR3 sequences, with 15% to 20% seen just once and 19% held by the top ten. Germline assignment: CDR1 LGHNA and CDR2 YSLEER. V lost 0 bases and J 8 bases, leaving 14 bases between the germline ends. The CDR3 has 15 residues. The sample belongs to a study of CD8 T cells in ankylosing spondylitis. Regarding the study as a whole: Ankylosing spondylitis blood appeared to be characterized by a TCR beta motif of several highly homologous variants. Clones tied to disease were said to be significantly enriched in matched ankylosing spondylitis synovial fluid.

The chain joins TRBV4-3 to TRBJ2-4; TRBD2 might be the D (6 bases). The sequenced sample consisted of blood, either unsorted or a sorted T cell fraction (not recorded which). The TCR sequence derives from a male donor with ankylosing spondylitis. CDR3 coding DNA: TGCGCCAGCAGCCAAGATTCGGGGGATGGCGACATTCAGTACTTC. Protein sequence: CASSQDSGDGDIQYF.